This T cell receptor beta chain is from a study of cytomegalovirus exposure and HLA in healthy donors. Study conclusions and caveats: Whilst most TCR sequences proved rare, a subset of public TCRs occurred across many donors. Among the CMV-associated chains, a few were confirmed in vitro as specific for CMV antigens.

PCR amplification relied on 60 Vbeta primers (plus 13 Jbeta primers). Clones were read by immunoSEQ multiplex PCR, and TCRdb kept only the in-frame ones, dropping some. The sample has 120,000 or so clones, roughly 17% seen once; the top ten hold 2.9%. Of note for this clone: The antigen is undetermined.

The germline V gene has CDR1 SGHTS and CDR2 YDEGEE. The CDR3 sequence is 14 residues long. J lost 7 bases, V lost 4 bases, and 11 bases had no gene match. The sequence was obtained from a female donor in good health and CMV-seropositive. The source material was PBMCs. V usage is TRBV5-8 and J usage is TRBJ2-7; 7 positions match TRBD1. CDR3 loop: CASSPLDRVGEQYF. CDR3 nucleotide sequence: TGTGCCAGCAGCCCCCTTGACAGGGTGGGGGAGCAGTACTTC.